Listed below are T cell receptor beta chains from one sample, sequenced in a study of shared clonotypes between healthy human individuals. Libraries were prepared by immunoSEQ multiplex PCR; TCRdb keeps only in-frame clonotypes and omits some of them. Altogether fewer than 650,000 clones are present, around three quarters being singletons, with the ten largest covering around 13%. The specimen sequenced was PBMCs. Source of these receptors: a woman in her thirties or forties in good health. Some clones in this sample may be carry-over from other donors' samples. Both conserved end residues are part of each CDR3. The order of the fields is D gene, J gene, clone size, V gene, CDR3 protein, CDR3 DNA. The D gene is left open where the match is weak. Rows may omit the clone size; those that give it use once, few, many or a size class.

>NA|TRBJ1-2|few|TRBV28
CASSLSPGVYGYTF
TGTGCCAGCAGTTTATCCCCAGGGGTCTATGGCTACACCTTC
>NA|TRBJ1-5|once|TRBV5-5
CASSLRFQSNQPQHF
TGTGCCAGCAGCTTGCGGTTTCAGAGCAATCAGCCCCAGCATTTT
>TRBD2|TRBJ2-1|NA|TRBV10-3
CAISGTSGDNEQFF
TGTGCCATCAGCGGGACTAGCGGCGACAATGAGCAGTTCTTC
>NA|TRBJ2-1|NA|TRBV7-8
CASRPYSDYNEQFF
TGTGCCAGCAGGCCGTACTCCGACTACAATGAGCAGTTCTTC
>TRBD1|TRBJ1-5|NA|TRBV19
CASTVTGGNQPQHF
TGTGCCAGTACCGTAACAGGGGGAAATCAGCCCCAGCATTTT
>NA|TRBJ1-6|NA|TRBV5-1
CASSPGGNSPLHF
TGCGCCAGCAGCCCCGGTGGGAATTCACCCCTCCACTTT
>NA|TRBJ1-2|NA|TRBV5-6
CASSSGTARGYTF
TGTGCCAGCAGCTCCGGGACGGCGAGGGGCTACACCTTC
>NA|TRBJ2-1|NA|TRBV29-1
CSVEALTTRSYNEQFF
TGCAGCGTTGAAGCCTTAACTACTAGATCCTACAATGAGCAGTTCTTC
>NA|TRBJ1-1|NA|TRBV5-4
CASSLGPGWDTEAFF
TGTGCCAGCAGTCTGGGTCCAGGGTGGGACACTGAAGCTTTCTTT
>NA|TRBJ1-2|NA|TRBV9
CAILRGCYGYTF
TGTGCCATTTTGCGGGGCTGCTATGGCTACACCTTC
>NA|TRBJ1-5|NA|TRBV15
CATSRDRQAGGQPQHF
TGTGCCACCAGCAGAGACAGGCAGGCGGGCGGTCAGCCCCAGCATTTT
>TRBD1|TRBJ2-2|NA|TRBV15
CATSRGGQGTGELFF
TGTGCCACCAGCAGAGGGGGACAGGGGACCGGGGAGCTGTTTTTT
>NA|TRBJ1-5|NA|TRBV5-5
CASSRGLLINQPQHF
TGTGCCAGCAGCAGGGGACTGTTAATCAATCAGCCCCAGCATTTT
>NA|TRBJ2-7|few|TRBV5-1
CASSLRSNSYEQYF
TGCGCCAGCAGCCTACGGAGCAATTCCTACGAGCAGTACTTC
>TRBD1|TRBJ2-7|NA|TRBV6-5
CASRKTGTYEQYF
TGTGCCAGCAGGAAGACAGGGACCTACGAGCAGTACTTC
>NA|TRBJ1-1|NA|TRBV14
CASSQLWWGSTEAFF
TGTGCCAGCAGCCAACTGTGGTGGGGGAGTACTGAAGCTTTCTTT